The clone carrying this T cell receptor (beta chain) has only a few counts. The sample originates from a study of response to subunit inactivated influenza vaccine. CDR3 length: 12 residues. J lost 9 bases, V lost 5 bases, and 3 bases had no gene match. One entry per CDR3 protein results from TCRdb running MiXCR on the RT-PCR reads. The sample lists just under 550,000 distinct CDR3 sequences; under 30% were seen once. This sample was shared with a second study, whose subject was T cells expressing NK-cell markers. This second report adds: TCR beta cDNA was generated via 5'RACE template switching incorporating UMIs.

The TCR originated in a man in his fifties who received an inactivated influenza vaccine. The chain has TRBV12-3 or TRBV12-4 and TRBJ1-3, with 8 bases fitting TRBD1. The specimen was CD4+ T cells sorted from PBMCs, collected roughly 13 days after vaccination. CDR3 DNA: TGTGCCAGCAGTCTGGACAGGGTCACCATATATTTT. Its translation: CASSLDRVTIYF.